Sequencing of this TCR beta chain was carried out in a study of vaccination and CD4 T cells after COVID-19. Study in general: Convalescent individuals numbered four females and six males, two being Hispanic.

With the Oncomine TCR Beta short-read assay, DNA from cultured CD4+ T cells was sequenced. TCRdb reanalysed the PCR reads using MiXCR and keeps one entry per CDR3 protein. The sample carries some 16,000 distinct CDR3 sequences, 40% to 55% recorded once. Sample treatment: approximately 10-day PBMC culture with coronavirus spike peptide pools or control peptides (ViraFEST assay). The CDR3 loop spans 13 amino acids. V was shortened by 8 bases and J by 0 bases, with 10 bases between the two germline ends. Germline CDR1 and CDR2: SGHTA and FQGTGA. Points on this clonotype: What it binds is unknown.

This clonotype originated in a human donor who had recovered from COVID-19. This chain uses TRBV7-3 with TRBJ1-1; D is ambiguous. The sample taken for sequencing was CD4+ T cells from blood, cultured in vitro. The DNA for the CDR3 is TGTGCCAGCGCCCCTTCGGTGAACACTGAAGCTTTCTTT. Its translation: CASAPSVNTEAFF.